This record covers a single T cell receptor (beta chain). What it recognizes is unknown. Per the germline V gene, CDR1 is SQVTM and CDR2 is ANQGSEA. The CDR3 totals 14 residues. The V end lost 1 base, the J end lost 3 bases, and 12 bases lay between the germline ends. This sample stems from a study of T cells after yellow fever vaccination. As for the study in general: Libraries from low-cell-number fractions were prepared with the SMART-Seq v4 Ultra Low Input RNA kit.

TCRdb ran MiXCR on the 5' RACE reads and lists one entry per CDR3 protein. The data contain around 530,000 distinct CDR3 sequences, roughly a sixth of them seen just once; the ten biggest clones take up around 16%. General observations from the study: It was a small share of clonotypes that appeared in both CD4 and CD8 compartments. Abundant clonotypes from the bulk population could get into FACS-sorted repertoires as contaminants.

The receptor comes from a man aged 18 to 29 who received the YFV17D yellow fever vaccine. The source was PBMCs, collected 5 days after the first yellow fever vaccination. The chain couples TRBV29-1 to TRBJ1-2; D uncertain. CDR3: CSVEVYGRDYGYTF. CDR3 DNA sequence: TGCAGCGTTGAAGTATATGGGAGAGACTATGGCTACACCTTC.